This TCR beta chain was retrieved from a study of T cells in Graves' hyperthyroidism and ophthalmopathy. Study context: Peripheral blood specimens were obtained at initial diagnosis, prior to any treatment. Study-wide results and limits: Among thyroid clonotypes expanded above 0.001, most also appeared in blood.

There were TCR beta CDR3 regions amplified from RNA transcripts. The HTBI primer set served for first-round RT-PCR of the TCR CDR3. In TCRdb, the multiplex PCR reads were re-called with MiXCR into one record per CDR3 protein. The data show a few hundred thousand distinct CDR3 sequences, about 15% seen once. Patients counted as stable if ophthalmopathy did not develop within 18 months. Hyperthyroidism was newly diagnosed in patients aged 18 to 65 (duration under 2 months). As to this clonotype: What it binds is not known.

This sequence was found in a woman under 40 with Graves' hyperthyroidism. The source material was blood.

The CDR3 region is CASSLPGTGFHEQYF. Here the CDR3 DNA reads TGTGCCAGCAGTTTACCCGGGACAGGGTTCCACGAGCAGTACTTC. This sequence joins TRBV12-3 or TRBV12-4 and TRBJ2-7; 9 nucleotides match TRBD1. The ends lost 2 bases at V and 5 bases at J; junction bases unmatched: 7. The CDR3 has 15 amino acids.